The 8 T cell receptor beta chains presented below share a single source sample, sequenced in a study of cytomegalovirus exposure and HLA in healthy donors. Both 60 Vbeta primers and 13 Jbeta primers went into the PCR. Data came from immunoSEQ multiplex PCR; TCRdb stores just in-frame clones and leaves some out. The profile shows roughly 230,000 clones, around nine tenths of them singletons. The sample consisted of PBMCs. All receptors come from a girl aged 2-10 years in good health and CMV-seronegative.

This chain connects TRBV9 to TRBJ1-4; D uncertain. Trimming cost V 0 bases and J 6 bases, with 21 bases left between them. CDR3 size: 18 residues. The germline CDR1 and CDR2 sequences are SGDLS and YYNGEE. The CDR3 DNA sequence: TGTGCCAGCAGCGTAGTACCTACGACACCAAGGCTCGATGAAAAACTGTTTTTT. Encoded protein: CASSVVPTTPRLDEKLFF.

This clone was counted a single time. The chain joins TRBV25-1 to TRBJ2-2, with 7 bases aligning to TRBD2. Germline V lookup: CDR1 MGHDK, CDR2 SYGVNS. The length of the CDR3 is 16 residues. The trim removed 1 base at V and 0 bases at J, leaving 2 bases unmatched. CDR3 protein: CASSEWGGPNTGELFF. CDR3 sequence (DNA): TGTGCCAGCAGTGAATGGGGGGGACCGAACACCGGGGAGCTGTTTTTT. The complete variable domain, with remaining parts taken from reference TRBV25-1 and TRBJ2-2, reads EADIYQTPRYLVIGTGKKITLECSQTMGHDKMYWYQQDPGMELHLIHYSYGVNSTEKGDLSSESTVSRIRTEHFPLTLESARPSHTSQYLCASSEWGGPNTGELFFGEGSRLTVL.

This clone was picked up a small number of times. The chain combines TRBV28 with TRBJ1-6, with TRBD1 identical over 7 bases. The length of the CDR3 is 16 residues. The trim removed 6 bases at V and 4 bases at J, leaving 9 bases unmatched. CDR1 MDHEN and CDR2 SYDVKM come from the germline V gene. CDR3 sequence reads: CASRRQGSLYNSPLHF. In DNA form, the CDR3 reads TGTGCCAGCAGACGACAGGGTTCCCTTTATAATTCACCCCTCCACTTT.

The chain has TRBV10-1 and TRBJ1-5; D ambiguous. The V gene's germline CDR1 is WNHNN and CDR2 SYGVQD (reference sequence). V lost 6 bases and J 0 bases, leaving 12 bases between the germline ends. This CDR3 contains 15 residues. CDR3 loop: CASRRKPYSNQPQHF. In DNA form, the CDR3 reads TGCGCCAGCAGAAGAAAGCCCTATAGCAATCAGCCCCAGCATTTT.

V usage is TRBV5-4 and J usage is TRBJ2-2; possible D gene TRBD1, 7 bases. From germline, CDR1 is SGHNT and CDR2 YYREEE (reference sequence). V gave up 5 bases and J gave up 5 bases, with 19 bases separating them. The CDR3 spans 16 residues. In DNA, the CDR3 is TGTGCCAGCAGGCTTAATCCAGGGGGGCCGACCGGGGAGCTGTTTTTT. Translation gives CASRLNPGGPTGELFF.

The chain recombines TRBV4-1 with TRBJ1-6; D remains unclear. V was trimmed by 0 bases and J by 4 bases, leaving 7 bases between them. CDR3 length equals 15 residues. CDR1 and CDR2 (germline): MGHRA, YSYEKL. The CDR3 spells CASSQDFQYNSPLHF. The CDR3 region has the DNA TGCGCCAGCAGCCAAGATTTTCAGTATAATTCACCCCTCCACTTT.

The chain combines TRBV2 with TRBJ2-1, with TRBD2 matching over 8 bases. J gave up 7 bases and V 5 bases, and 13 bases lay outside the gene matches. Germline CDR1 and CDR2: SNHLY and FYNNEI. This CDR3 has 16 residues. The CDR3 DNA reads TGTGCCAGCAGTCCATCCGGGACTAGAAGCTGGAATGAGCAGTTCTTC. Amino acid sequence: CASSPSGTRSWNEQFF.

The chain has TRBV7-2 and TRBJ1-1, with TRBD1 matching 7 bases. Germline CDR1 and CDR2: SGHTA and FQGNSA. The CDR3 runs to 16 residues. The V gene end was trimmed by 1 base and the J gene end by 0 bases; junction bases not matched to a gene: 5. The CDR3 nucleotides read TGTGCCAGCAGCTTAGGGGCAGGGGGTATGAACACTGAAGCTTTCTTT. Its protein is CASSLGAGGMNTEAFF.